A single sample is the source of the 12 T cell receptor beta chains below, sequenced in a study of STAT5B mutations in CD4+ large granular lymphocyte leukemia. Sequencing used immunoSEQ multiplex PCR; TCRdb keeps in-frame clones, though not all of them. The data show fewer than 30,000 clones, 60% to 85% seen once. Sequenced material: CD4+ T cells from blood buffy coats. These receptor sequences come from a human donor in good health.

The rearrangement joins TRBV13 to TRBJ2-1; 8 bases are shared with TRBD2. CDR1 and CDR2 from the germline V gene are PRHDT and FYEKMQ (reference sequence). The CDR3 is 17 amino acids. Trimming took 0 bases from V and 9 from J; bases not matched to a gene: 13. The CDR3 DNA reads as TGTGCCAGCAGCTTAGGCCTCGGCGGGAGGTTGTCGGTTGAGCAGTTCTTC. Protein product: CASSLGLGGRLSVEQFF.

The sample holds one count of this clone. J is TRBJ2-7 and V is TRBV28, with D hard to call. The length of the CDR3 is 16 residues. V lost 6 bases, J lost 2 bases, and 20 bases lay in between. The germline V gene encodes CDR1 MDHEN and CDR2 SYDVKM. The CDR3 DNA reads TGTGCCAGCAGCTTACCGGGCCCCGTGAAAACCTACGAGCAGTACTTC. Translating gives CASSLPGPVKTYEQYF. Together with reference TRBV28 and TRBJ2-7, the CDR3 gives the full variable domain: DVKVTQSSRYLVKRTGEKVFLECVQDMDHENMFWYRQDPGLGLRLIYFSYDVKMKEKGDIPEGYSVSREKKERFSLILESASTNQTSMYLCASSLPGPVKTYEQYFGPGTRLTVT.

The J gene is TRBJ1-4, the V gene TRBV19; D unresolved. V was clipped by 3 bases and J by 6 bases, with 8 bases between them. Germline CDR1 is LNHDA and CDR2 is SQIVND (reference sequence). CDR3 length: 13 amino acids. This chain's CDR3 is CASSIMRDEKLFF. The DNA for the CDR3 is TGTGCCAGTAGTATTATGCGGGATGAAAAACTGTTTTTT.

The chain uses TRBV6-1 and TRBJ2-3; D gene uncertain. The V gene's germline CDR1 is MNHNS and CDR2 SASEGT. The CDR3 is made up of 15 amino acids. Deletions cut 8 bases from V and 2 bases from J, with 17 bases between. CDR3 loop: CASVTRQAHTDTQYF. CDR3 DNA: TGTGCCAGCGTTACACGTCAGGCCCACACAGATACGCAGTATTTT.

The V gene is TRBV9, the J gene TRBJ1-4; no firm D call. CDR3 length equals 15 residues. Germline CDR1 SGDLS, CDR2 YYNGEE. V was cut by 0 bases and J by 5 bases, with 11 bases left in between. CDR3 in amino acids: CASSVASIGNEKLFF. CDR3 coding DNA: TGTGCCAGCAGCGTAGCTTCGATCGGGAATGAAAAACTGTTTTTT.

This chain uses TRBV5-1 with TRBJ2-1; D is unclear. Trimming shortened V by 7 bases and J by 4 bases, and 15 bases separated the two germline ends. This CDR3 has 14 amino acids. The germline V gene encodes CDR1 SGHRS and CDR2 YFSETQ. This chain's CDR3 is CASGVESGYNEQFF. CDR3 DNA sequence: TGCGCCAGCGGAGTGGAGTCGGGTTACAATGAGCAGTTCTTC.

The genes are TRBV29-1 and TRBJ1-2; 7 nucleotides match TRBD1. J was trimmed by 8 bases and V by 5 bases; bases with no gene match: 11. Germline CDR1 and CDR2: SQVTM and ANQGSEA. CDR3 length: 13 amino acids. The CDR3 DNA is TGCAGCGTTCTCCCCGCCCCAGGGGGGGGCTACACCTTC. Its translation is CSVLPAPGGGYTF.

This sequence joins TRBV6-5 and TRBJ2-1, with 10 bases fitting TRBD1. The V segment lost 2 bases and the J segment 4 bases; nucleotides outside the gene matches: 2. CDR3 length: 15 residues. Germline loops: CDR1 MNHEY, CDR2 SVGAGI. CDR3 sequence (DNA): TGTGCCAGCAGTTACGACAGGGGGCGGTACAATGAGCAGTTCTTC. It specifies CASSYDRGRYNEQFF.

This chain joins TRBV27 and TRBJ2-2; D remains unclear. Trimming took 2 bases from V and 8 from J, leaving 6 bases between them. Germline V gives CDR1 MNHEY, CDR2 SMNVEV (reference sequence). The CDR3 covers 12 residues. Here the CDR3 DNA reads TGTGCCAGCAGTTTACGTCAAGGGGAGCTGTTTTTT. The encoded protein is CASSLRQGELFF.

The chain has TRBV10-3 and TRBJ2-3, with 16 bases matching TRBD2. Germline V gene sequence: CDR1 ENHRY, CDR2 SYGVKD. The length of the CDR3 is 16 residues. Trimming took 6 bases from V and 2 from J; bases not matched to a gene: 2. CDR3 DNA sequence: TGTGCCATCAGGGGGACTAGCGGGAGGGACACAGATACGCAGTATTTT. This gives the protein CAIRGTSGRDTDTQYF.

This clone was seen a few times. The chain carries TRBV6-5 and TRBJ2-7; tentative D call: TRBD2 (5 bases). The germline V gene has CDR1 MNHEY and CDR2 SVGAGI. This CDR3 contains 12 residues. V was clipped by 6 bases and J by 4 bases, with 10 bases between them. The CDR3: CASSGLGYEQYF. The CDR3, as DNA: TGTGCCAGCAGCGGACTTGGGTACGAGCAGTACTTC.

The chain joins TRBV7-9 to TRBJ2-7; D remains ambiguous. The CDR3 is 12 residues long. Trimming left V 1 base short and J 2 bases short, with 3 bases between. Germline assignment: CDR1 SEHNR and CDR2 FQNEAQ (reference sequence). CDR3 nucleotides: TGTGCCAGCAGCTTAGGGGCCTACGAGCAGTACGTC. Protein sequence: CASSLGAYEQYV.